Listed below are T cell receptor beta chains from one sample, sequenced in a study of regulatory T cells. Libraries were prepared by immunoSEQ multiplex PCR; TCRdb keeps only in-frame clonotypes and omits some of them. The profile shows approximately 20,000 clones, under 95% of them singletons. The specimen was CD8+ T cells sorted from blood. All receptors derive from a child aged 2-9 years with CD3G deficiency. Both conserved end residues are part of each CDR3. The D gene is left open where the match is weak. Size tells how often a clone was seen (once, few, many) or the class of an expanded clone, and some rows leave it out.

j_call,d_call,clone_size,v_call,cdr3_nt,cdr3_aa
TRBJ2-5,NA,NA,TRBV28,TGTGCCAGCAGTCCGTCAGGGGGGAAAGAGACCCAGTACTTC,CASSPSGGKETQYF
TRBJ1-2,NA,NA,TRBV23-1,TGCGCCAGCAGCCGCCGAATGGGAAGCCATGGCTACACCTTC,CASSRRMGSHGYTF
TRBJ1-5,NA,NA,TRBV6-1,TGTGCCAGCAGTGGCAGGGACAATCAGCCCCAGCATTTT,CASSGRDNQPQHF
TRBJ2-3,NA,NA,TRBV27,TGTGCCAGCAGTTTATTCTTCCCGGTCACAGATACGCAGTATTTT,CASSLFFPVTDTQYF
TRBJ2-7,TRBD2,NA,TRBV10-3,TGTGCCATCAGTGAGGTAGCGGGAGTTGGCGAGCAGTACTTC,CAISEVAGVGEQYF
TRBJ1-5,NA,NA,TRBV28,TGTGCCAGCAGTTCCCTCCTAAGGGGACGCTCGGGGCAGCCCCAGCATTTT,CASSSLLRGRSGQPQHF
TRBJ2-7,TRBD2,NA,TRBV28,TGTGCCAGCAGTTTAGGGGCTAGCGGGATCTCCTACGAGCAGTACTTC,CASSLGASGISYEQYF
TRBJ2-7,NA,NA,TRBV6-6,TGTGCCAGCAGTTACTCAGAAGGCTACGAGCAGTACTTC,CASSYSEGYEQYF
TRBJ1-1,NA,NA,TRBV28,TGTGCCAGCAGTCACAGGTTGAACACTGAAGCTTTCTTT,CASSHRLNTEAFF
TRBJ2-1,TRBD2,NA,TRBV7-9,TGTGCCAGCAGCTCCCGGACTAGCGGAGGGGTCTCCTACAATGAGCAGTTCTTC,CASSSRTSGGVSYNEQFF
TRBJ1-5,NA,NA,TRBV10-3,TGTGCCACCAGAACAGATAGCAATCAGCCCCAGCATTTT,CATRTDSNQPQHF
TRBJ2-3,TRBD2,once,TRBV28,TGTGCCAGCAGTTTATGGCGAGGGACTAGCGGGAGTGGAGATACGCAGTATTTT,CASSLWRGTSGSGDTQYF
TRBJ2-7,NA,NA,TRBV14,TGTGCCAGCAGCCATCAGGGCTCCTACGAGCAGTACTTC,CASSHQGSYEQYF
TRBJ2-2,NA,NA,TRBV14,TGTGCCAGCACTTCGTCCAGGAGGGCGGTTATTTGGGGGGAGCTGTTTTTT,CASTSSRRAVIWGELFF
TRBJ2-2,NA,NA,TRBV7-4,TGTGCCAGCAGCTCCCAATCCGGGGAGCTGTTTTTT,CASSSQSGELFF
TRBJ2-7,NA,NA,TRBV28,TGTGCCAGCAGTTTCCACTCCCAGGGGTCGGAGCAGTACTTC,CASSFHSQGSEQYF
TRBJ2-4,NA,NA,TRBV28,TGTGCCAGCAGTGCTGCCAGCATTCAAAACATTCAGTACTTC,CASSAASIQNIQYF
TRBJ2-2,NA,NA,TRBV14,TGTGCCAGCAGCCAAGGAGTGACCGGGGAGCTGTTTTTT,CASSQGVTGELFF
TRBJ2-7,NA,NA,TRBV28,TGTGCCAGCAGTTTCGGGGGTGGAACCTACGAGCAGTACTTC,CASSFGGGTYEQYF
TRBJ2-7,TRBD2,NA,TRBV28,TGTGCCAGCAGTTTGAGCGCTAGCGGGAATAGCGAGCAGTACTTC,CASSLSASGNSEQYF
TRBJ2-1,NA,NA,TRBV7-9,TGTGCCAGCAGCGTCCGGGACTCCAGCAATGAGCAGTTCTTC,CASSVRDSSNEQFF
TRBJ2-7,NA,NA,TRBV21-1,TGTGCCAGCAGCACCGACCCCGACAGAGCAACCTACGAGCAGTACTTC,CASSTDPDRATYEQYF
TRBJ2-2,NA,NA,TRBV4-1,TGCGCCAGCAGCCGGAGAGCAGGGAGCACCGGGGAGCTGTTTTTT,CASSRRAGSTGELFF
TRBJ2-5,NA,NA,TRBV4-1,TGCGCCAGCAGCCAAGGATGGGGCACGGGGGTACAAGAGACCCAGTACTTC,CASSQGWGTGVQETQYF
TRBJ1-1,NA,NA,TRBV19,TGTGCCAGTAGTCCTTATGGGGCTTCAGAAGCTTTCTTT,CASSPYGASEAFF
TRBJ2-3,NA,NA,TRBV30,TGTGCCTGGAGTGGGGGCCAAGAGGGCGCAGATACGCAGTATTTT,CAWSGGQEGADTQYF
TRBJ2-1,TRBD2,NA,TRBV10-2,TGCGCCAGCAGTGAGTCTGGACTAGCGGGAGATGAGCAGTTCTTC,CASSESGLAGDEQFF
TRBJ1-2,NA,NA,TRBV28,TGTGCCAGCAGTTTTTCAAGAGACGACTATGGCTACACCTTC,CASSFSRDDYGYTF
TRBJ1-4,NA,NA,TRBV7-9,TGTGCCAGCAGCACCCCGCAGGGGACGGAGGGTAATGAAAAACTGTTTTTT,CASSTPQGTEGNEKLFF
TRBJ2-7,NA,NA,TRBV5-1,TGCGCCAGCAGCCCCTGGTGGGGACCATCCTACGAGCAGTACTTC,CASSPWWGPSYEQYF